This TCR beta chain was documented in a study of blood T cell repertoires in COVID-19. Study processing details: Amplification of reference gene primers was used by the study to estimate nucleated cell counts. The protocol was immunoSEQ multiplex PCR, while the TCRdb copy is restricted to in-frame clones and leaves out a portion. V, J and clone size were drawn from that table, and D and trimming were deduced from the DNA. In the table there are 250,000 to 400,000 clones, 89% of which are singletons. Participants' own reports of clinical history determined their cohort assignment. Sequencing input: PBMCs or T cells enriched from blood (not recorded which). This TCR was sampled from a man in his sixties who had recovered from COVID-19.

CDR3 nucleotide sequence: TGCAGCGTCCTCGAAAGGGGGTCAGGAAACACCATATATTTT. Translating gives CSVLERGSGNTIYF. The chain joins TRBV29-1 to TRBJ1-3; a weak D match, TRBD1 (6 bases). The CDR3 loop spans 14 amino acids. Deletions cut 6 bases from V and 4 bases from J, with 16 bases between. CDR1 and CDR2 from the germline V gene are SQVTM and ANQGSEA.